This T cell receptor (beta chain) was sequenced in a study of T-cell reconstitution after alpha-beta-depleted transplantation in children. Germline assignment: CDR1 LNHDA and CDR2 SQIVND (reference sequence). The V gene lost 5 bases and the J gene lost 5 bases, with 18 bases spanning the gap. CDR3 size: 15 residues. This sample's TCRbeta library carried unique molecular identifier barcodes. TCRdb analysed the PCR reads with MiXCR anew, one entry per CDR3 protein. The table lists some 200,000 distinct CDR3 sequences, over 5.5% of them singletons. This receptor was identified in a human donor who donated a stem cell graft to a child with Wiskott-Aldrich syndrome. This specimen was PBMCs from the stem cell graft donor, taken from the stem cell graft. The rearrangement links TRBV19 to TRBJ2-5; possibly TRBD2 for D (5 bases). The DNA of the CDR3 is TGTGCCAGTAGTGCGTCGACTTATCCGGGGGAGACCCAGTACTTC. It codes for CASSASTYPGETQYF.